Below, 5 T cell receptor beta chains from the same sample are listed, as sequenced in a study of blood T cells in healthy people across ages. For the second PCR, which ran for 7 to 11 cycles, a sample-barcoded 5' primer and a J-beta primer mix were used. MiXCR, run by TCRdb on the 5' RACE reads, gives a single entry per CDR3 protein. Of 500,000 to 550,000 distinct CDR3 sequences listed, around 24% are singletons. This sample also belongs to another study, concerning T cells of mothers and their children.

Sequencing was performed on blood. The receptor source for this set is a boy aged 10-17 years in good health.

This rearrangement joins TRBV28 to TRBJ1-5; possible D gene TRBD1, 5 bases. This CDR3 has 15 amino acids. Germline V gene data show CDR1 as MDHEN and CDR2 as SYDVKM. The V end lost 6 bases, the J end lost 4 bases, and 16 bases lay between the germline ends. The CDR3 reads CASRGGTYGNQPQHF. CDR3 DNA sequence: TGTGCCAGCAGGGGAGGGACCTATGGGAATCAGCCCCAGCATTTT.

Only one count was recorded for this clonotype. V usage is TRBV7-2 and J usage is TRBJ2-5; 7 nucleotides align to TRBD2. The V and J ends lost 4 bases and 4 bases, in that order; junction bases with no gene match: 12. Per the germline V gene, CDR1 is SGHTA and CDR2 is FQGNSA. This CDR3 contains 16 residues. The CDR3 bases are TGTGCCAGCAGCTGGGCCGGCGGACTAGTGAGAGAGACCCAGTACTTC. It codes for CASSWAGGLVRETQYF.

The rearrangement links TRBV4-1 to TRBJ2-1; 9 bases fit TRBD2. V trimming: 0 bases; J trimming: 16 bases; junction bases outside the gene matches: 7. Germline-derived CDR1 and CDR2 are MGHRA and YSYEKL. The CDR3 length is 13 residues. The CDR3 coding sequence is TGCGCCAGCAGCCAAGATCGGCGGGAGGGCCCCTTCTTC. Translation gives CASSQDRREGPFF.

This sequence joins TRBV4-3 and TRBJ2-5; no firm D call. Judging by the DNA end, TRBJ2-7 fits better; the J call may be wrong. The germline gives CDR1 LGHNA, CDR2 YSLEER. The CDR3 covers 15 residues. The CDR3 loop reads CASSLRASEGNEQYF. The CDR3, as DNA: TGCGCCAGCAGCCTCCGGGCCTCCGAAGGCAACGAGCAGTACTTC.

This clonotype was picked up many times. This sequence joins TRBV5-6 and TRBJ2-2, with D unclear. Germline V gene data show CDR1 as SGHDT and CDR2 as YYEEEE. V was cut by 1 base and J by 4 bases, with 2 bases left in between. The CDR3 runs 12 residues. CDR3 nucleotide sequence: TGTGCCAGCAGCTTGCCCACCGGGGAGCTGTTTTTT. Translated, it gives CASSLPTGELFF.